This T cell receptor (beta chain) was captured in a study of OX40 agonist ivuxolimab in advanced cancers. After removal of 1 base from V and 5 bases from J, the junction contained 7 bases not matched to a gene. The CDR3 totals 15 residues. Germline CDR1 MGHRA, CDR2 YSYEKL. Overall study findings and caveats: The mean number of expanded clones was higher in CD8+ T cells than in CD4+.

The assay was immunoSEQ multiplex PCR, and TCRdb's table has in-frame clones only and misses some. The data hold approximately 15,000 clones, with around 64% observed a single time. Concerning this clone: Its antigen is not known.

The material was CD4+ or CD8+ T cells sorted from blood, obtained in a trial of the OX40 agonist ivuxolimab. This clonotype was sampled from an adult with an advanced solid tumor such as melanoma, head and neck, liver or kidney cancer. The chain joins TRBV4-1 to TRBJ2-7; 8 bases align to TRBD1. The CDR3 here is CASSQGPQGAHEQYF. The CDR3 DNA reads TGCGCCAGCAGCCAAGGTCCCCAGGGGGCCCACGAGCAGTACTTC.